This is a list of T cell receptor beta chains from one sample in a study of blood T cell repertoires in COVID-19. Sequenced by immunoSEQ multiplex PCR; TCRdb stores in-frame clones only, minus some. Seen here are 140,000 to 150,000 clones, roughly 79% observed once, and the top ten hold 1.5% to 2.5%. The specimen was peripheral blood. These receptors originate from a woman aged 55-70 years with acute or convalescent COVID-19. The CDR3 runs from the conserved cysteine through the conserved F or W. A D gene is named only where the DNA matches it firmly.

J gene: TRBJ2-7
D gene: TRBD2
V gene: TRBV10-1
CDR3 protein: CASSDPSGRGSYEQYF

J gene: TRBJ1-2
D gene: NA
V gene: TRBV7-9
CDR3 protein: CASSQWAQLSNYGYTF

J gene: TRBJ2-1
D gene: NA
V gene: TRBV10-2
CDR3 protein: CASRGLYNEQFF

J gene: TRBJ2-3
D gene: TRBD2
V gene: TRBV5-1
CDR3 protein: CASRPQPGTSGSTDTQYF

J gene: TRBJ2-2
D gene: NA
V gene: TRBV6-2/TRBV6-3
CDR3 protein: CASSYFSLNTGELFF

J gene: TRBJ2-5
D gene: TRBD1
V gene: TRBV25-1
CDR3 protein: CASSETGTGGWKTQYF

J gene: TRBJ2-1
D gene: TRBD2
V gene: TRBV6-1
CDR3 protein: CASSGRGYRLAGFGDDEQFF

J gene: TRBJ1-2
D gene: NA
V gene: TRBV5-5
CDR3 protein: CASSFRGRRANYGYTF

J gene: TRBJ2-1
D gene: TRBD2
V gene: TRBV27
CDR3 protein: CASSLGTSGTYNEQFF

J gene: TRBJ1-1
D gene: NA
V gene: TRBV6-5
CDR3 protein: CASSYWGRGKNTEAFF

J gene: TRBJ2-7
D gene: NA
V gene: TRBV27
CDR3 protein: CASSLGGRIYEQYF

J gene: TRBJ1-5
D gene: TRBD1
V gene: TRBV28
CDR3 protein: CASSLSGGYQPQHF

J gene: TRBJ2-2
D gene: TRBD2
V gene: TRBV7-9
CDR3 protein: CASSFGLAVNTGELFF

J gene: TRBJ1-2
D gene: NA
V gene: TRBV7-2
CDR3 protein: CASQGTSVYGYTF

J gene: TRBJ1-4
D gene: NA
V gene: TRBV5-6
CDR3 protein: CASSFLWTGDEKLFF

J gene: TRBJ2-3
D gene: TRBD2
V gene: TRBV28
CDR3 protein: CASSLGTSGRTDTQYF

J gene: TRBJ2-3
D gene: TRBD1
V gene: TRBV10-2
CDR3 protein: CATYRGSASDTQYF

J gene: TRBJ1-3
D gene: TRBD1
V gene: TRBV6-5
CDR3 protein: CASITGTGGNTIYF

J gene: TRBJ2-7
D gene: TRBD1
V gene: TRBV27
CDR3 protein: CASSPPGLRGPREQYF

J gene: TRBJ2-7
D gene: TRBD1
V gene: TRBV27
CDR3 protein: CASSFWTGMVYEQYF

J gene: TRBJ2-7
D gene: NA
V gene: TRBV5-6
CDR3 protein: CASSLKGFLYEQYF

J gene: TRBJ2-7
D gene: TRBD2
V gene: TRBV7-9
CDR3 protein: CASSTTSGNSYEQYF

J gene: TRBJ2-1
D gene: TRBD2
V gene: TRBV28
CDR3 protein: CASSLLRLAGNEQFF

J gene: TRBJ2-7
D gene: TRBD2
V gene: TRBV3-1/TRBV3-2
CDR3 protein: CASSLIAGGPGEQYF

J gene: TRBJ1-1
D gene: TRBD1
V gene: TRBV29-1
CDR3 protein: CSVEVNRGLTEAFF

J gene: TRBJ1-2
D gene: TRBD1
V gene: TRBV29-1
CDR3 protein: CSVETGGGYTF

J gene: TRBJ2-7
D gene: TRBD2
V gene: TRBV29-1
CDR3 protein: CSVGTSPTYEQYF

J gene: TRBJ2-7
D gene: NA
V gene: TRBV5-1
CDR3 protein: CASSLAGGIDNYEQYF

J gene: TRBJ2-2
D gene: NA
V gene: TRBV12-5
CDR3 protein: CASGYSGGTGELFF

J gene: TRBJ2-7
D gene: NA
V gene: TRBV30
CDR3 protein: CAWTPGGVYEQYF

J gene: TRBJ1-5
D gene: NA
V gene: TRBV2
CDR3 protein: CASTTDSNQPQHF